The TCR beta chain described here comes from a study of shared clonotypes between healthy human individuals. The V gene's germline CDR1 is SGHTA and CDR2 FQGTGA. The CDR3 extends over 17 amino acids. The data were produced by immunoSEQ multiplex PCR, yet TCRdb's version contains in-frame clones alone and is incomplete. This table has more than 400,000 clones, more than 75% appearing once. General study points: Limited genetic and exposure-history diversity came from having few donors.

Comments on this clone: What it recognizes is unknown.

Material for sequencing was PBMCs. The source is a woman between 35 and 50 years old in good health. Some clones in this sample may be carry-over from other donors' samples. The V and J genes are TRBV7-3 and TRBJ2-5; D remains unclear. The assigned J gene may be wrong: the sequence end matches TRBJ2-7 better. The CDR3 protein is CASSLEVGLHVPYEQYF. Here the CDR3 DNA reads TGTGCCAGCAGCTTAGAGGTCGGTCTTCATGTCCCCTACGAGCAGTACTTC.